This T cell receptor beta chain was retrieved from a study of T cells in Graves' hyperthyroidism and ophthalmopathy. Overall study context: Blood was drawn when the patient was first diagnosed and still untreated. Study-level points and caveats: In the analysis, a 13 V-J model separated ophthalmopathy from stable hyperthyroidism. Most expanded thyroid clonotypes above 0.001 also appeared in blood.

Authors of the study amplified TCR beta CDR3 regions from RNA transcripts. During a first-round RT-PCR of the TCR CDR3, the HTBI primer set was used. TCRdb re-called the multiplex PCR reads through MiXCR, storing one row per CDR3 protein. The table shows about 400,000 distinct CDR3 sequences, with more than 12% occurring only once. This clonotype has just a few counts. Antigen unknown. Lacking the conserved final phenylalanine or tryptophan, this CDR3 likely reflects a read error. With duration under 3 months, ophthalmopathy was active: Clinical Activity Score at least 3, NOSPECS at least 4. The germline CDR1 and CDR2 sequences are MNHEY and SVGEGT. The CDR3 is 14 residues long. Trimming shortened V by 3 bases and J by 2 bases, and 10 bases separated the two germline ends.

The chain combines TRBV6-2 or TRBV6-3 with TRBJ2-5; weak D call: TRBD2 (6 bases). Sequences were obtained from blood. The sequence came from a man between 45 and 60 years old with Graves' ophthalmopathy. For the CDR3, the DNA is TGTGCCAGCAGTTATGGAGGGAGGCAAGAGACCCAGTACTCC. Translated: CASSYGGRQETQYS.